The 27 T cell receptor beta chains given below trace back to one sample, sequenced in a study of T cell responses to AZD1222 COVID-19 vaccine. Measured with immunoSEQ multiplex PCR; TCRdb has only the in-frame clones, and not every one. The table records about 200,000 clones, approximately 90% of them present only once. The specimen was peripheral blood, collected 28 days after the second dose of the MenACWY control vaccine. These receptors were obtained from an adult who received the MenACWY meningococcal vaccine as a control.

CDR3 nucleotide sequence: TGTGCCAGCAGCCAACTTAGCGCGAACGAGCAGTACTTC. Translated, it gives CASSQLSANEQYF. V and J are TRBV11-2 and TRBJ2-7, with D possibly matching TRBD2 (5 bases). Trimming took 5 bases from V and 5 from J, leaving 13 bases between them. The germline gives CDR1 SGHAT, CDR2 FQNNGV. This CDR3 comprises 13 residues.

The chain links TRBV29-1 to TRBJ1-2, with D unclear. The length of the CDR3 is 14 residues. Trimming left V 2 bases short and J 8 bases short, with 18 bases between. Germline V CDR1 and CDR2: SQVTM, ANQGSEA. Written as DNA, the CDR3 is TGCAGCGTTGAATCCGTGGCTCTCGTAAAAGGCTACACCTTC. Encoded protein: CSVESVALVKGYTF.

The CDR3 coding sequence is TGTGCCAGCCATCGACAGGGACCCTCCGCAACTAATGAAAAACTGTTTTTT. Translated, it gives CASHRQGPSATNEKLFF. The J gene is TRBJ1-4, the V gene TRBV19, with 7 bases matching TRBD1. The junction had 13 bases not matched to a gene; V was cut back by 9 bases and J by 0 bases. Germline assignment: CDR1 LNHDA and CDR2 SQIVND (reference sequence). The CDR3 extends over 17 amino acids. Based on the CDR3 plus reference TRBV19 and TRBJ1-4, the full variable domain is DGGITQSPKYLFRKEGQNVTLSCEQNLNHDAMYWYRQDPGQGLRLIYYSQIVNDFQKGDIAEGYSVSREKKESFPLTVTSAQKNPTAFYLCASHRQGPSATNEKLFFGSGTQLSVL.

The chain is built from TRBV2 and TRBJ1-2; D is unresolved. Germline V gene sequence: CDR1 SNHLY, CDR2 FYNNEI. This CDR3 contains 13 residues. V dropped 3 bases and J dropped 4 bases, with 9 bases sitting between them. The CDR3 DNA sequence: TGTGCCAGCAGTGAGAGGGCGTTCTATGGCTACACCTTC. Its translation is CASSERAFYGYTF.

This clone was seen just once. The V and J genes are TRBV9 and TRBJ2-3, with a weak D call TRBD1 (5 bases). Germline V gene sequence: CDR1 SGDLS, CDR2 YYNGEE. V was pared by 5 bases and J by 2 bases, with 9 bases between. This CDR3 has 13 amino acids. The CDR3 loop is CASRGQTTDTQYF. CDR3 DNA: TGTGCCAGCAGGGGGCAGACCACAGATACGCAGTATTTT.

This clone was observed a single time. Other DNA sequences in the sample encode the same CDR3. The CDR3 loop is CASSLEGTQETQYF. The DNA for the CDR3 is TGCGCCAGCAGCTTGGAGGGGACCCAAGAGACCCAGTACTTC. The genes are TRBV5-1 and TRBJ2-5; either TRBD1 or TRBD2 may fit D (5 bases each). The V end was cut by 0 bases, the J end by 1 base, with 7 bases between. Germline CDR1 SGHRS, CDR2 YFSETQ. This CDR3 has 14 amino acids.

J is TRBJ2-1 and V is TRBV5-1; D is perhaps TRBD2 (6 bases). This CDR3 comprises 14 residues. Trimming shortened V by 8 bases and J by 7 bases, and 19 bases separated the two germline ends. The germline CDR1 and CDR2 sequences are SGHRS and YFSETQ. The CDR3 DNA sequence: TGCGCCAGTATGAGGACGGAGGGTACGAATGAGCAGTTCTTC. This translates into CASMRTEGTNEQFF.

V and J are TRBV20-1 and TRBJ2-7; no firm D call. V dropped 3 bases and J dropped 5 bases, with 11 bases sitting between them. CDR3 size: 12 residues. The V gene's germline CDR1 is DFQATT and CDR2 SNEGSKA (reference sequence). The CDR3 spells CSASRTGHEQYF. Here the CDR3 DNA reads TGCAGTGCTAGTAGGACGGGCCACGAGCAGTACTTC.

The chain employs TRBV11-3 and TRBJ1-1; D is unclear. The CDR3 totals 16 residues. V was clipped by 5 bases and J by 3 bases, with 19 bases between them. Germline CDR1 is SGHNT and CDR2 is YENEEA. The CDR3 sequence: CASSLKPPEGHTEAFF. In DNA, the CDR3 is TGTGCCAGCAGCCTAAAACCTCCAGAGGGCCACACTGAAGCTTTCTTT.

A remark on this clone: The sample contains more than one DNA sequence encoding this CDR3. DNA of the CDR3: TGTGCCAGCAGCCCTAATGGGTATGGCTACACCTTC. Translating it yields CASSPNGYGYTF. V is TRBV6-2 or TRBV6-3 and J is TRBJ1-2, with D unclear. V shed 6 bases and J shed 5 bases, with 10 bases lying between them. The germline V gene encodes CDR1 MNHEY and CDR2 SVGEGT. The CDR3 totals 12 residues.

The chain links TRBV13 to TRBJ2-7, with D maybe TRBD2 (5 bases). CDR3 length equals 14 residues. Deletions cut 7 bases from V and 7 bases from J, with 20 bases between. Germline V gene lookup returns CDR1 PRHDT and CDR2 FYEKMQ (reference sequence). The CDR3 protein is CASTPWQAEREQYF. The CDR3 region has the DNA TGTGCCAGCACCCCATGGCAGGCCGAGCGGGAGCAGTACTTC.

CDR3 sequence: CASTPAGVFNEQFF. CDR3 DNA sequence: TGTGCCAGCACTCCAGCGGGAGTATTCAATGAGCAGTTCTTC. The chain joins TRBV27 to TRBJ2-1, with 8 bases aligning to TRBD2. The CDR3 extends over 14 amino acids. V trimming: 7 bases; J trimming: 6 bases; junction bases outside the gene matches: 8. Germline V CDR1 and CDR2: MNHEY, SMNVEV (reference sequence).

V usage is TRBV5-1 and J usage is TRBJ2-1, with 10 bases identical to TRBD2. The CDR3 runs to 14 residues. Germline CDR1 is SGHRS and CDR2 is YFSETQ. V shed 4 bases, J shed 6 bases, and the junction held 4 bases outside the gene matches. CDR3 DNA: TGCGCCAGCAGCCAACTAGCGGGGAGCAATGAGCAGTTCTTC. Translated: CASSQLAGSNEQFF.

The rearrangement joins TRBV19 to TRBJ2-7, with 10 bases matching TRBD1. Germline V CDR1 and CDR2: LNHDA, SQIVND (reference sequence). This CDR3 contains 15 residues. The J segment lost 2 bases and the V segment lost 5 bases, leaving 6 bases of the junction unmatched. The CDR3 DNA sequence: TGTGCCAGTAGTCTCGGACAGGGGGTCCCCTACGAGCAGTACTTC. It is translated as CASSLGQGVPYEQYF.

The V and J genes are TRBV7-9 and TRBJ2-1; D is undetermined. Germline V gene lookup returns CDR1 SEHNR and CDR2 FQNEAQ (reference sequence). The V end was cut by 5 bases, the J end by 6 bases, with 20 bases between. CDR3 length equals 16 residues. DNA of the CDR3: TGTGCCAGCAGCCCCGACGGGCCCCACCCCAGCAATGAGCAGTTCTTC. This codes for CASSPDGPHPSNEQFF.

The rearrangement links TRBV12-2 to TRBJ1-3. TRBV12-2 is a pseudogene locus. This CDR3 comprises 15 residues. In nucleotides, the CDR3 is TGTGCAAGTCGCTTAGCGGGCCGGGCTGGAAACACCATATATTTT. Its translation: CASRLAGRAGNTIYF.

About this clone itself: A read error may account for a junction end that differs from germline. J is TRBJ1-3 and V is TRBV4-1; D possibly corresponds to TRBD1 (6 bases). The CDR3 has 18 amino acids. Germline values: CDR1 MGHRA, CDR2 YSYEKL. The CDR3 sequence is CPSSHGPAGHGSGNTIYF. In nucleotides, the CDR3 is TGCCCCAGCAGCCACGGCCCCGCGGGACACGGCTCTGGAAACACCATATATTTT.

The rearrangement links TRBV2 to TRBJ1-2; TRBD1 aligns across 9 bases. V lost 11 bases, J lost 4 bases, and 11 bases stayed unmatched. CDR3 length: 14 amino acids. Germline assignment: CDR1 SNHLY and CDR2 FYNNEI. CDR3 region: CAQQVGTGTYGYTF. The CDR3 DNA sequence: TGTGCCCAACAGGTCGGGACAGGGACCTATGGCTACACCTTC.

V usage is TRBV18 and J usage is TRBJ1-1, with D unclear. Trimming took off 6 bases at V and 8 bases at J, with 13 bases between the two ends. CDR1 is KGHSH, CDR2 LQKENI, per germline. This CDR3 contains 12 residues. CDR3 loop: CASSHDRGEAFF. The CDR3 DNA is TGTGCCAGCTCCCACGATCGAGGGGAAGCTTTCTTT.

The chain combines TRBV5-1 with TRBJ2-2; 7 bases agree with TRBD2. Germline lookup yields CDR1 SGHRS and CDR2 YFSETQ. This CDR3 comprises 16 residues. Germline trimming cut 3 bases from V and 6 bases from J; bases unmatched to any gene: 11. The CDR3 nucleotides are TGCGCCAGCAGCTCCGCCAACCTCGGACTAGCCGGGGAGCTGTTTTTT. Translated: CASSSANLGLAGELFF. Full variable domain (remainder filled in from reference TRBV5-1 and TRBJ2-2): KAGVTQTPRYLIKTRGQQVTLSCSPISGHRSVSWYQQTPGQGLQFLFEYFSETQRNKGNFPGRFSGRQFSNSRSEMNVSTLELGDSALYLCASSSANLGLAGELFFGEGSRLTVL.

The chain links TRBV6-4 to TRBJ2-1; D perhaps matches TRBD1 (6 bases). This CDR3 comprises 15 residues. V shed 4 bases and J shed 0 bases, with 10 bases lying between them. Looked up from germline, CDR1 is MRHNA and CDR2 is SNTAGT. CDR3 in DNA: TGTGCCAGCAGTGTGGTGGGGGCCTCCTACAATGAGCAGTTCTTC. Protein: CASSVVGASYNEQFF.

The rearrangement joins TRBV29-1 to TRBJ2-7; a possible D gene is TRBD1 (6 bases). Germline V lookup: CDR1 SQVTM, CDR2 ANQGSEA. Trimming stripped 7 bases from V and 1 base from J, with 14 bases between. The CDR3 totals 13 residues. Written as DNA, the CDR3 is TGCAGCGCCACCACCGGACAGTCCTACGAGCAGTACTTC. Translation: CSATTGQSYEQYF.

The V gene is TRBV5-1, the J gene TRBJ2-2, with TRBD2 matching 12 bases. CDR1 and CDR2 from the germline V gene are SGHRS and YFSETQ. V gave up 5 bases and J gave up 2 bases; unmatched junction bases: 4. CDR3 size: 16 residues. Here the CDR3 DNA reads TGCGCCAGCAGACAAGGACTAGCGGGAAACACCGGGGAGCTGTTTTTT. Protein sequence: CASRQGLAGNTGELFF.

This clone was observed a few times. The chain combines TRBV19 with TRBJ1-2; D gene uncertain. This CDR3 contains 13 residues. Trimming removed 3 bases from V and 7 bases from J, with 12 bases in between. The germline gives CDR1 LNHDA, CDR2 SQIVND (reference sequence). The CDR3 is CASSIPGEGGYTF. CDR3 nucleotides: TGTGCCAGTAGTATCCCCGGGGAGGGTGGCTACACCTTC.

The CDR3 here is CAWNRGVREKLFF. The CDR3 DNA follows: TGTGCCTGGAATAGAGGGGTTAGGGAAAAACTGTTTTTT. The chain joins TRBV30 to TRBJ1-4, with D possibly TRBD1 on 5 matching bases. Germline CDR1 is GTSNPN and CDR2 is SVGIG (reference sequence). CDR3 size: 13 residues. V was pared by 4 bases and J by 8 bases, with 14 bases between.

The chain combines TRBV12-5 with TRBJ1-1; tentatively, D is TRBD1 (6 bases). Trimming took off 6 bases at V and 5 bases at J, with 13 bases between the two ends. This CDR3 region has 13 residues. Looked up from germline, CDR1 is LGHNT and CDR2 is FRNRAP. The CDR3 reads CASGKGVRTEAFF. In nucleotides, the CDR3 is TGTGCTAGTGGCAAGGGGGTTCGGACTGAAGCTTTCTTT.

This clone has just a few counts. The chain uses TRBV7-8 and TRBJ2-7; the D is unclear. Per the germline V gene, CDR1 is SGHVS and CDR2 is FQNEAQ. V was shortened by 1 base and J by 3 bases, with 13 bases between the two germline ends. The CDR3 covers 15 residues. The CDR3 reads CASSLEVNRNYEQYF. The DNA of the CDR3 is TGTGCCAGCAGCTTAGAGGTCAATAGGAACTACGAGCAGTACTTC.